This T cell receptor beta chain was profiled in a study of blood T cell repertoires in COVID-19. In the study overall: Researchers got acute and convalescent COVID-19 samples from the United States, Italy and Spain. Sources were T cells, B-cell-depleted T cells, or PBMCs; the material itself was cDNA or gDNA.

Germline V gene sequence: CDR1 MNHEY, CDR2 SVGAGI. V was clipped by 4 bases and J by 6 bases, with 12 bases between them. The CDR3 contains 13 residues. Sequencing was performed with immunoSEQ multiplex PCR; in TCRdb, only in-frame clones are kept and a portion is missing. The sample has roughly 200,000 clones, around 90% seen once. The receptor was derived from a man in his sixties with active or convalescent COVID-19. The V gene is TRBV6-5, the J gene TRBJ1-1; a weak D match, TRBD1 (6 bases). Sequenced: peripheral blood. The CDR3 DNA reads as TGTGCCAGCAGTTGGAAGGGGGTGGCTGAAGCTTTCTTT. Protein product: CASSWKGVAEAFF.